The rows below give T cell receptor beta chains drawn from one sample of a study of CD8+ T cells in alopecia areata. Data came from immunoSEQ multiplex PCR; TCRdb stores just in-frame clones and leaves some out. Seen here are about 120,000 clones, about three fifths observed once, and the top ten hold just under 30%. The sequencing here drew on CD8+ T cells sorted from blood, taken at week 4, from a patient treated with tofacitinib. Every receptor here comes from a human donor with alopecia areata. CDR3s include the opening cysteine and the closing phenylalanine or tryptophan. D genes are given only for firm matches. Some rows have no size entry. The others give once, few or many, or a class for an expanded clone.

j_call: TRBJ1-2
d_call: TRBD1
v_call: TRBV2
clone_size: -
cdr3_aa: CASSGQGMAYGYTF
cdr3_nt: TGTGCCAGCAGCGGACAGGGTATGGCCTATGGCTACACCTTC

j_call: TRBJ2-7
d_call: -
v_call: TRBV9
clone_size: once
cdr3_aa: CASSVSGTGEQYF
cdr3_nt: TGTGCCAGCAGCGTTTCCGGGACGGGGGAGCAGTACTTC

j_call: TRBJ2-5
d_call: TRBD1
v_call: TRBV7-2
clone_size: -
cdr3_aa: CASSPGTVHPETQYF
cdr3_nt: TGTGCCAGCAGCCCCGGGACAGTCCATCCCGAGACCCAGTACTTC

j_call: TRBJ2-4
d_call: TRBD2
v_call: TRBV29-1
clone_size: -
cdr3_aa: CSVEDPGLELNIQYF
cdr3_nt: TGCAGCGTTGAAGATCCCGGACTAGAGCTAAACATTCAGTACTTC

j_call: TRBJ1-1
d_call: TRBD1
v_call: TRBV27
clone_size: -
cdr3_aa: CATRQGVNTEAFF
cdr3_nt: TGTGCCACGAGACAGGGCGTGAACACTGAAGCTTTCTTT

j_call: TRBJ2-1
d_call: TRBD2
v_call: TRBV7-9
clone_size: -
cdr3_aa: CASSLGLLVEQFF
cdr3_nt: TGTGCCAGCAGCTTGGGACTACTTGTGGAGCAGTTCTTC

j_call: TRBJ2-2
d_call: -
v_call: TRBV5-1
clone_size: once
cdr3_aa: CASSSPGGRELFF
cdr3_nt: TGCGCCAGCAGCTCCCCGGGGGGCCGGGAGCTGTTTTTT

j_call: TRBJ1-1
d_call: -
v_call: TRBV6-1
clone_size: few
cdr3_aa: CASSTRGYTEAFF
cdr3_nt: TGTGCCAGCAGTACCCGGGGTTACACTGAAGCTTTCTTT

j_call: TRBJ2-7
d_call: -
v_call: TRBV5-1
clone_size: -
cdr3_aa: CASSWGTSYEQYF
cdr3_nt: TGCGCCAGCAGCTGGGGGACTTCCTACGAGCAGTACTTC

j_call: TRBJ1-5
d_call: TRBD1
v_call: TRBV6-5
clone_size: -
cdr3_aa: CASRGQGNQPQHF
cdr3_nt: TGTGCCAGCAGAGGACAGGGAAATCAGCCCCAGCATTTT

j_call: TRBJ1-1
d_call: -
v_call: TRBV10-3
clone_size: -
cdr3_aa: CAISDLGDEAFF
cdr3_nt: TGTGCCATCAGTGATCTCGGGGATGAAGCTTTCTTT

j_call: TRBJ1-5
d_call: TRBD1
v_call: TRBV5-6
clone_size: -
cdr3_aa: CASSLARGRQPQHF
cdr3_nt: TGTGCCAGCAGCTTGGCCAGGGGGCGACAGCCCCAGCATTTT

j_call: TRBJ2-5
d_call: TRBD2
v_call: TRBV6-5
clone_size: -
cdr3_aa: CASSFLGTIQETQYF
cdr3_nt: TGTGCCAGCAGTTTTTTAGGGACTATCCAAGAGACCCAGTACTTC

j_call: TRBJ2-6
d_call: -
v_call: TRBV30
clone_size: -
cdr3_aa: CAWSLGVGANVLTF
cdr3_nt: TGTGCCTGGAGTCTAGGGGTCGGGGCCAACGTCCTGACTTTC

j_call: TRBJ2-1
d_call: -
v_call: TRBV19
clone_size: few
cdr3_aa: CASSWGGRGNEQFF
cdr3_nt: TGTGCCAGTAGTTGGGGGGGCAGAGGCAATGAGCAGTTCTTC

j_call: TRBJ2-5
d_call: TRBD1
v_call: TRBV30
clone_size: -
cdr3_aa: CAWSRDSVSYEQYF
cdr3_nt: TGTGCCTGGAGCCGGGACAGCGTTTCCTATGAGCAGTACTTC

j_call: TRBJ2-3
d_call: TRBD2
v_call: TRBV7-6
clone_size: -
cdr3_aa: CASSATSGGSTDTQYF
cdr3_nt: TGTGCCAGCAGCGCTACTAGCGGGGGCTCCACAGATACGCAGTATTTT

j_call: TRBJ1-2
d_call: -
v_call: TRBV15
clone_size: few
cdr3_aa: CATSYYPGPANYGYTF
cdr3_nt: TGTGCCACCAGCTACTACCCGGGGCCAGCTAACTATGGCTACACCTTC

j_call: TRBJ1-1
d_call: -
v_call: TRBV7-8
clone_size: -
cdr3_aa: CASSLGGAVGTEAFF
cdr3_nt: TGTGCCAGCAGCTTAGGAGGGGCGGTAGGCACTGAAGCTTTCTTT

j_call: TRBJ2-7
d_call: TRBD2
v_call: TRBV27
clone_size: -
cdr3_aa: CASSPGTSGYEQYF
cdr3_nt: TGTGCCAGCAGCCCCGGGACTAGCGGCTACGAGCAGTACTTC

j_call: TRBJ2-1
d_call: -
v_call: TRBV7-3
clone_size: -
cdr3_aa: CASSRFGGRNEQFF
cdr3_nt: TGTGCCAGCAGCCGATTCGGTGGGCGCAATGAGCAGTTCTTC

j_call: TRBJ1-4
d_call: -
v_call: TRBV29-1
clone_size: -
cdr3_aa: CSVEVAGDMGEKLFF
cdr3_nt: TGCAGCGTTGAAGTGGCAGGGGATATGGGTGAAAAACTGTTTTTT

j_call: TRBJ2-1
d_call: -
v_call: TRBV7-7
clone_size: -
cdr3_aa: CASSLERYNEQFF
cdr3_nt: TGTGCTAGCAGCTTAGAAAGATACAATGAGCAGTTCTTC

j_call: TRBJ1-1
d_call: -
v_call: TRBV4-2
clone_size: -
cdr3_aa: CASSSDLNTEAFF
cdr3_nt: TGTGCCAGCAGCTCCGATTTGAACACTGAAGCTTTCTTT

j_call: TRBJ2-5
d_call: -
v_call: TRBV29-1
clone_size: -
cdr3_aa: CSVVLGAREETQYF
cdr3_nt: TGCAGCGTTGTACTGGGGGCGCGTGAAGAGACCCAGTACTTC

j_call: TRBJ1-2
d_call: TRBD1
v_call: TRBV7-9
clone_size: once
cdr3_aa: CASSFPRDRENYGYTF
cdr3_nt: TGTGCCAGCAGCTTCCCCCGGGACAGGGAAAACTATGGCTACACCTTC

j_call: TRBJ2-3
d_call: TRBD2
v_call: TRBV7-9
clone_size: -
cdr3_aa: CASSSSSGVSTDTQYF
cdr3_nt: TGTGCCAGCAGCTCCTCGAGCGGGGTCAGCACAGATACGCAGTATTTT

j_call: TRBJ1-1
d_call: -
v_call: TRBV13
clone_size: -
cdr3_aa: CASSLGLSGQNTEAFF
cdr3_nt: TGTGCCAGCAGCTTAGGCCTTTCTGGTCAGAACACTGAAGCTTTCTTT

j_call: TRBJ2-7
d_call: -
v_call: TRBV5-1
clone_size: few
cdr3_aa: CASSLGDTSSYEQYF
cdr3_nt: TGCGCCAGCAGCTTGGGGGACACGAGCTCCTACGAGCAGTACTTC

j_call: TRBJ1-2
d_call: TRBD1
v_call: TRBV29-1
clone_size: -
cdr3_aa: CSVGDRGGETF
cdr3_nt: TGCAGCGTCGGGGACAGGGGTGGGGAGACCTTC

j_call: TRBJ1-2
d_call: -
v_call: TRBV30
clone_size: -
cdr3_aa: CAWRLSPRYGYTF
cdr3_nt: TGTGCCTGGAGACTCTCCCCGAGGTATGGCTACACCTTC

j_call: TRBJ2-7
d_call: -
v_call: TRBV9
clone_size: -
cdr3_aa: CASSLGDYEQYF
cdr3_nt: TGTGCCAGCAGCTTAGGGGACTACGAGCAGTACTTC

j_call: TRBJ2-5
d_call: -
v_call: TRBV29-1
clone_size: -
cdr3_aa: CSVEDGTTAYQETQYF
cdr3_nt: TGCAGCGTTGAAGATGGGACGACAGCGTACCAAGAGACCCAGTACTTC

j_call: TRBJ2-1
d_call: -
v_call: TRBV5-1
clone_size: -
cdr3_aa: CASSLPVGNEQFF
cdr3_nt: TGCGCCAGCAGCTTGCCGGTGGGGAATGAGCAGTTCTTC

j_call: TRBJ1-2
d_call: -
v_call: TRBV27
clone_size: -
cdr3_aa: CASSLEGYTF
cdr3_nt: TGTGCCAGCAGTTTAGAGGGCTACACCTTC

j_call: TRBJ2-2
d_call: -
v_call: TRBV30
clone_size: -
cdr3_aa: CAWSGGFNGELFF
cdr3_nt: TGTGCCTGGAGCGGGGGCTTTAACGGGGAGCTGTTTTTT

j_call: TRBJ1-6
d_call: -
v_call: TRBV7-9
clone_size: -
cdr3_aa: CASSTTGRVSPLHF
cdr3_nt: TGTGCCAGCAGCACCACAGGGCGTGTTTCACCCCTCCACTTT

j_call: TRBJ2-7
d_call: -
v_call: TRBV30
clone_size: -
cdr3_aa: CAGWDGYEQYF
cdr3_nt: TGTGCCGGATGGGACGGTTACGAGCAGTACTTC

j_call: TRBJ2-2
d_call: -
v_call: TRBV4-1
clone_size: -
cdr3_aa: CASSQVFVYDTGELFF
cdr3_nt: TGCGCCAGCAGCCAAGTTTTTGTCTATGACACCGGGGAGCTGTTTTTT

j_call: TRBJ1-1
d_call: -
v_call: TRBV6-5
clone_size: few
cdr3_aa: CASRGRGSMNTEAFF
cdr3_nt: TGTGCCAGCCGAGGGCGGGGGTCGATGAACACTGAAGCTTTCTTT

j_call: TRBJ2-7
d_call: TRBD2
v_call: TRBV29-1
clone_size: -
cdr3_aa: CSVEDRGGYEQYF
cdr3_nt: TGCAGCGTTGAAGATCGGGGGGGCTACGAGCAGTACTTC

j_call: TRBJ1-1
d_call: -
v_call: TRBV4-1
clone_size: -
cdr3_aa: CASSQGLGRDTEAFF
cdr3_nt: TGCGCCAGCAGCCAAGGGCTAGGCAGGGACACTGAAGCTTTCTTT

j_call: TRBJ2-1
d_call: TRBD1
v_call: TRBV11-1
clone_size: -
cdr3_aa: CASSLAPGQGYNEQFF
cdr3_nt: TGTGCCAGCAGCTTAGCGCCAGGACAGGGGTACAATGAGCAGTTCTTC

j_call: TRBJ1-5
d_call: -
v_call: TRBV23-1
clone_size: -
cdr3_aa: CASLRTVYSNQPQHF
cdr3_nt: TGCGCCAGTCTTAGGACAGTTTATAGCAATCAGCCCCAGCATTTT

j_call: TRBJ2-7
d_call: -
v_call: TRBV27
clone_size: once
cdr3_aa: CASSLPDRISYEQYF
cdr3_nt: TGTGCCAGCAGTTTACCAGACAGGATCTCCTACGAGCAGTACTTC

j_call: TRBJ2-7
d_call: TRBD1
v_call: TRBV6-5
clone_size: few
cdr3_aa: CASSREGTGSAEQYF
cdr3_nt: TGTGCCAGCAGCCGAGAGGGGACAGGGTCTGCCGAGCAGTACTTC

j_call: TRBJ1-2
d_call: -
v_call: TRBV29-1
clone_size: -
cdr3_aa: CSAERGSGYTF
cdr3_nt: TGCAGCGCCGAACGGGGGTCTGGCTACACCTTC